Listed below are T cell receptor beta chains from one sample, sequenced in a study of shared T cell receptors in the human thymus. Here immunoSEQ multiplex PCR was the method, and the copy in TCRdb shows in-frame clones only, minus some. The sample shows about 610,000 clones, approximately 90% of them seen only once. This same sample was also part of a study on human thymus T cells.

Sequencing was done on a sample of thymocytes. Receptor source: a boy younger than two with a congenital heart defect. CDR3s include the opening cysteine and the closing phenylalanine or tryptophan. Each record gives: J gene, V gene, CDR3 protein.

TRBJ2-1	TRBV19	CASTPRGSSYNEQFF
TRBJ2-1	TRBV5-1	CASGLGLAGYNEQFF
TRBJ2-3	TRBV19	CASSIASGKAPESTDTQYF
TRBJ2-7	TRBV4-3	CASSQGRGEAYEQYF
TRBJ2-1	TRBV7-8	CASSPGGVPHNEQFF
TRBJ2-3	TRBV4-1	CASSPGLAGGPKGTDTQYF
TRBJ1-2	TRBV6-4	CASSDSPDGGYTF
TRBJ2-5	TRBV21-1	CASSKLRAFQETQYF
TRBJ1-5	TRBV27	CASSFRTDSNQPQHF
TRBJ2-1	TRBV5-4	CASSWGGLYNEQFF